The 5 T cell receptor beta chains given below trace back to one sample, sequenced in a study of blood T cell repertoires in COVID-19. The repertoire was sequenced with immunoSEQ multiplex PCR; TCRdb's copy has only in-frame clones and lacks some. The sample has more than 150,000 clones, roughly nine tenths seen once. The sample consisted of peripheral blood. The origin of the receptors is a woman aged 40 to 50 with acute or convalescent COVID-19.

The rearrangement links TRBV10-2 to TRBJ2-7; D not resolved. Trimming shortened V by 6 bases and J by 3 bases, and 15 bases separated the two germline ends. CDR3 size: 14 residues. Germline CDR1 WSHSY, CDR2 SAAADI. CDR3 protein: CASRNQLPSYEQYF. The DNA for the CDR3 is TGCGCCAGCAGGAACCAACTCCCTAGCTACGAGCAGTACTTC.

This chain connects TRBV6-5 to TRBJ1-5; D unresolved. V shed 0 bases and J shed 2 bases, with 5 bases lying between them. The CDR3 runs to 14 residues. Germline CDR1 and CDR2: MNHEY and SVGAGI. The CDR3 protein is CASSYSTGNQPQHF. The CDR3 DNA reads as TGTGCCAGCAGTTACTCTACAGGCAATCAGCCCCAGCATTTT.

CDR3 DNA: TGTGCCAGCAGTTTTTACCCACCCCGGGACAGGGGTTACGAGCAGTACTTC. Translating gives CASSFYPPRDRGYEQYF. V and J are TRBV28 and TRBJ2-7; TRBD1 matches 10 bases. CDR1 MDHEN and CDR2 SYDVKM come from the germline V gene. V lost 3 bases to trimming and J lost 4 bases; unmatched junction nucleotides: 12. The CDR3 contains 17 residues.

This sequence joins TRBV2 and TRBJ1-2; D perhaps matches TRBD1 (6 bases). V lost 4 bases to trimming and J lost 3 bases, with 18 bases between them. This CDR3 region has 16 residues. From germline, CDR1 is SNHLY and CDR2 FYNNEI. DNA of the CDR3: TGTGCCAGCAGTGTATTAAACAGGGTCCTAGACTATGGCTACACCTTC. Its protein product is CASSVLNRVLDYGYTF.

This clone came up once. The chain couples TRBV5-6 to TRBJ1-3, with 9 positions matching TRBD1. The germline V gene encodes CDR1 SGHDT and CDR2 YYEEEE. CDR3 length: 17 residues. The V gene end was trimmed by 3 bases and the J gene end by 2 bases; junction bases not matched to a gene: 9. The CDR3: CASSSTGTGKPGNTIYF. The CDR3 DNA follows: TGTGCCAGCAGCTCGACCGGGACAGGGAAACCTGGAAACACCATATATTTT. The variable domain in full, with the rest retrieved from reference TRBV5-6 and TRBJ1-3, is DAGVTQSPTHLIKTRGQQVTLRCSPKSGHDTVSWYQQALGQGPQFIFQYYEEEERQRGNFPDRFSGHQFPNYSSELNVNALLLGDSALYLCASSSTGTGKPGNTIYFGEGSWLTVV.